The rows below give T cell receptor beta chains drawn from one sample of a study of breast tumors, draining lymph nodes, adjacent tissues. TCRdb reanalysed the multiplex PCR reads using MiXCR and keeps one entry per CDR3 protein. The sample has 20,000 to 25,000 distinct CDR3 sequences, about 70% seen once; the top ten hold around 22%. The sample was tumor-adjacent breast tissue. The source is a female donor with breast cancer. Some clones in this sample may be carry-over from other donors' samples. The CDR3 runs from the conserved cysteine through the conserved F or W. The order of the fields is CDR3 protein, CDR3 DNA, J gene, clone size, D gene, V gene. The D gene is left open where the match is weak. Only some rows state a clone size, as once, few, many or a class for expanded clones.

CASSLPSAGGWSYEQYF | TGCGCCAGCAGCTTGCCCTCCGCGGGAGGGTGGTCCTACGAGCAGTACTTC | TRBJ2-7 | . | TRBD2 | TRBV5-1
CASSQAGSSGRPETQYF | TGTGCCAGCAGCCAAGCAGGGTCTAGCGGGCGTCCGGAGACCCAGTACTTC | TRBJ2-5 | . | TRBD2 | TRBV4-2
CASSLSGGYGYTF | TGTGCCAGCAGTTTATCGGGCGGATATGGCTACACCTTC | TRBJ1-2 | many | . | TRBV27
CASSMGLAGVGSYNEQFF | TGTGCCAGTAGTATGGGTCTAGCGGGAGTTGGGTCCTACAATGAGCAGTTCTTC | TRBJ2-1 | once | TRBD2 | TRBV19
CSASSGGEKNIQYF | TGCAGTGCTAGTTCCGGCGGGGAGAAAAACATTCAGTACTTC | TRBJ2-4 | . | . | TRBV20-1
CASRGQSSYNEQFF | TGTGCCAGCAGGGGACAGAGCTCCTACAATGAGCAGTTCTTC | TRBJ2-1 | many | TRBD1 | TRBV6-1
CASSEEGTPQETQYF | TGTGCCAGCAGTGAAGAGGGCACCCCTCAAGAGACCCAGTACTTC | TRBJ2-5 | . | . | TRBV2
CASSLTVMTYEQYF | TGCGCCAGCAGCTTGACAGTCATGACCTACGAGCAGTACTTC | TRBJ2-7 | . | . | TRBV5-1
CASSPWADTQYF | TGTGCCAGCAGTCCTTGGGCCGATACGCAGTATTTT | TRBJ2-3 | . | . | TRBV2
CASSGVAGAANEQFF | TGTGCCAGCAGTGGAGTAGCGGGAGCGGCCAATGAGCAGTTCTTC | TRBJ2-1 | . | TRBD2 | TRBV6-1
CASSESPGDAYGYTF | TGTGCCAGCAGTGAATCTCCAGGGGACGCCTATGGCTACACCTTC | TRBJ1-2 | few | . | TRBV6-6
CASRNRLAANTGELFF | TGTGCCAGCAGAAACAGACTAGCGGCGAACACCGGGGAGCTGTTTTTT | TRBJ2-2 | . | TRBD2 | TRBV12-3/TRBV12-4
CASSQGVSGATDTQYF | TGCGCCAGCAGCCAAGGCGTTAGCGGGGCTACAGATACGCAGTATTTT | TRBJ2-3 | once | TRBD2 | TRBV4-1
CSARDPLNERYNEQFF | TGCAGTGCTAGAGACCCCTTGAATGAGCGGTACAATGAGCAGTTCTTC | TRBJ2-1 | . | . | TRBV20-1
CASSAPGRVNSPLHF | TGTGCCAGCAGTGCTCCGGGACGAGTCAATTCACCCCTCCACTTT | TRBJ1-6 | few | . | TRBV6-5
CASSESNYEQYF | TGCGCCAGCAGTGAGTCGAACTACGAGCAGTACTTC | TRBJ2-7 | . | . | TRBV10-2
CASKPGVGRSTGELFF | TGCGCCAGCAAACCAGGTGTCGGGAGATCTACCGGGGAGCTGTTTTTT | TRBJ2-2 | . | . | TRBV5-1
CSAIAGGLYEQYF | TGCAGTGCTATAGCGGGGGGGCTGTACGAGCAGTACTTC | TRBJ2-7 | medium-sized | TRBD2 | TRBV20-1
CASSGTVGITGELFF | TGTGCCAGCAGTGGGACAGTAGGCATAACCGGGGAGCTGTTTTTT | TRBJ2-2 | . | . | TRBV25-1
CASRIPGQGALAFF | TGTGCCAGCAGGATCCCGGGACAGGGGGCTTTGGCTTTCTTT | TRBJ1-1 | . | TRBD1 | TRBV7-2
CASSLDDLATDTQYF | TGCGCCAGCAGCTTGGATGATTTAGCAACAGATACGCAGTATTTT | TRBJ2-3 | . | . | TRBV5-1
CASSLSGAYEQYF | TGTGCCAGCAGTCTTAGCGGGGCATACGAGCAGTACTTC | TRBJ2-7 | . | TRBD2 | TRBV7-9
CASSLTGQSDTDTQYF | TGTGCCAGCAGCCTCACCGGACAGAGTGACACAGATACGCAGTATTTT | TRBJ2-3 | . | . | TRBV4-2
CASSGPDHGYTF | TGTGCCAGCTCAGGCCCGGATCATGGCTACACCTTC | TRBJ1-2 | . | . | TRBV18
CATSDTRATGETQYF | TGTGCCACCAGTGATACTCGGGCCACCGGGGAGACCCAGTACTTC | TRBJ2-5 | . | . | TRBV24-1
CASSLSGGFREKLFF | TGTGCCAGCAGTTTATCGGGGGGCTTCAGGGAAAAACTGTTTTTT | TRBJ1-4 | many | . | TRBV27
CAISAVTGGLRNEQFF | TGTGCCATCAGTGCCGTGACAGGGGGTCTTAGGAATGAGCAGTTCTTC | TRBJ2-1 | . | TRBD1 | TRBV10-3
CASSLQQVTDTQYF | TGTGCCAGCAGTCTCCAACAGGTCACAGATACGCAGTATTTT | TRBJ2-3 | once | . | TRBV28
CASSDDRGRAYGYTF | TGTGCCAGCAGTGATGACAGGGGGCGCGCCTATGGCTACACCTTC | TRBJ1-2 | . | TRBD1 | TRBV25-1
CASSQGLALNEQFF | TGTGCCAGCAGCCAGGGACTAGCCCTTAATGAGCAGTTCTTC | TRBJ2-1 | . | TRBD2 | TRBV2
CASSKGTASGGLTDTQYF | TGTGCCAGCAGTAAAGGGACGGCCTCAGGGGGCCTCACAGATACGCAGTATTTT | TRBJ2-3 | many | TRBD1 | TRBV6-5
CASSLVSGSTTDTQYF | TGTGCCAGCAGCTTAGTTAGCGGGAGTACGACAGATACGCAGTATTTT | TRBJ2-3 | . | TRBD2 | TRBV7-8
CASSSGLAGPYNEQFF | TGCGCCAGCAGCTCTGGACTAGCGGGACCCTACAATGAGCAGTTCTTC | TRBJ2-1 | once | TRBD2 | TRBV5-1
CSARTSGRAGEDEQFF | TGCAGTGCTAGAACTAGCGGGAGGGCCGGGGAGGATGAGCAGTTCTTC | TRBJ2-1 | . | TRBD2 | TRBV20-1
CSARREKLFF | TGCAGTGCTCGTAGGGAAAAACTGTTTTTT | TRBJ1-4 | . | . | TRBV20-1
CASSYSRGRSGRGNEQFF | TGTGCCAGCAGTTACTCGCGCGGCCGGAGCGGGAGAGGGAATGAGCAGTTCTTC | TRBJ2-1 | many | TRBD2 | TRBV6-6
CSARTPTGVTDTQYF | TGCAGTGCTCGGACCCCAACGGGAGTAACAGATACGCAGTATTTT | TRBJ2-3 | . | . | TRBV20-1